This entry is about one T cell receptor beta chain. The entry originates in a study of blood T cell repertoires in COVID-19. Study background: Samples came from the United States, Italy and Spain, spanning acute and convalescent COVID-19. T cells, B-cell-depleted T cells, or PBMCs provided the cDNA or gDNA that served as material.

Under the authors' procedure: Reference gene primer amplification in the assay estimated nucleated cell counts. Generated by immunoSEQ multiplex PCR, the TCRdb table keeps only in-frame clones and is missing some. V and J calls and clone size are given by that table; D and trimming were obtained from the DNA. The sample contains tens of thousands of clones, 70% to 80% of which appear only once. CDR3 length: 11 residues. The trim removed 4 bases at V and 9 bases at J, leaving 2 bases unmatched. The V gene's germline CDR1 is SGHTA and CDR2 FQGNSA. This clonotype was obtained from a man between 65 and 85 years old with COVID-19, enrolled during active disease. The sample was peripheral blood. This sequence joins TRBV7-2 and TRBJ2-7; 8 bases align to TRBD1. Written as DNA, the CDR3 is TGTGCCAGCAGCTCGACAGGGGCGCAGTACTTC. Its translation: CASSSTGAQYF.